This TCR beta chain originates from a study of blood T cell repertoires in COVID-19. The wider study: Material from acute and convalescent COVID-19 was sourced from the United States, Italy and Spain. PBMCs, B-cell-depleted T cells, or T cells provided the cDNA or gDNA that made up the material.

V was pared by 6 bases and J by 8 bases, with 22 bases between. CDR1 and CDR2 from the germline V gene are LNHDA and SQIVND (reference sequence). The CDR3 loop spans 16 amino acids. In the source study's methods: Reference gene primer amplification gave nucleated cell count estimates. Libraries were prepared by immunoSEQ multiplex PCR; TCRdb keeps only in-frame clonotypes and omits some of them. That table supplies the V and J calls and clone size; D and trimming were determined from the DNA. The sample carries under 100,000 clones, around four fifths recorded once. This clonotype was sampled from an elderly man with active or convalescent COVID-19. The specimen sequenced was peripheral blood. The rearrangement uses TRBV19 and TRBJ1-4, with D possibly TRBD1 on 5 matching bases. Written as DNA, the CDR3 is TGTGCCAGTAGCAAATCAACAGGTCGGGTCGGCGAAAAACTGTTTTTT. Protein: CASSKSTGRVGEKLFF.